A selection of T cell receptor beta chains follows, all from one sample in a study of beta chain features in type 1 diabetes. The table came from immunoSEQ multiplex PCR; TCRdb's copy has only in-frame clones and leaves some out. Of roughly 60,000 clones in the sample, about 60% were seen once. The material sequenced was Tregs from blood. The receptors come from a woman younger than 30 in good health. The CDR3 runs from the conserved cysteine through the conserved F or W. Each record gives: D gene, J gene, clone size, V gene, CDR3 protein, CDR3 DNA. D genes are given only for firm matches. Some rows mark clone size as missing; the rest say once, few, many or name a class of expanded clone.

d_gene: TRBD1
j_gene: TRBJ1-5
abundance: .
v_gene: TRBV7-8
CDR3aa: CASSQIQGKPQHF
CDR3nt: TGTGCCAGCAGCCAAATACAGGGGAAGCCCCAGCATTTT

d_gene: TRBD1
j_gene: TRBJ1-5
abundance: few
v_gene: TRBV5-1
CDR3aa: CASSTGQGNQPQHF
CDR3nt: TGCGCCAGCAGCACGGGACAGGGTAATCAGCCCCAGCATTTT

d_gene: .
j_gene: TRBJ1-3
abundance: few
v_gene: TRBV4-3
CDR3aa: CASSQEHTWGNTIYF
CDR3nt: TGCGCCAGCAGCCAAGAACATACATGGGGAAACACCATATATTTT

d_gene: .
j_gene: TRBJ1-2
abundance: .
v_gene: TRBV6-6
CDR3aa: CASSPGEVGYTF
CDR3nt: TGTGCCAGCTCCCCCGGGGAGGTTGGCTACACCTTC

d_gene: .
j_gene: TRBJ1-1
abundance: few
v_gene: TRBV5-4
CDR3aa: CASSLTVLNTEAFF
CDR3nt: TGTGCCAGCAGCTTGACGGTCCTGAACACTGAAGCTTTCTTT

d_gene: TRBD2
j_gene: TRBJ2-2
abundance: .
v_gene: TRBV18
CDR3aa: CASSQRTSGGANTGELFF
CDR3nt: TGTGCCAGCTCACAGCGAACTAGCGGAGGCGCGAACACCGGGGAGCTGTTTTTT

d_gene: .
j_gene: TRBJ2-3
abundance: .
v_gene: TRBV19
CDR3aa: CASSASVTDTQYF
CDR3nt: TGTGCCAGTAGTGCCTCGGTCACAGATACGCAGTATTTT

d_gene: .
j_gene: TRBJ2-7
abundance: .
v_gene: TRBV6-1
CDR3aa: CASSYAWDTFYEQYF
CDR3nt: TGTGCCAGCAGCTATGCCTGGGACACCTTCTACGAGCAGTACTTC

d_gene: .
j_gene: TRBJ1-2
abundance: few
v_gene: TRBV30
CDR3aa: CAWSSEFYGYTF
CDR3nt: TGTGCCTGGTCTTCAGAATTCTATGGCTACACCTTC

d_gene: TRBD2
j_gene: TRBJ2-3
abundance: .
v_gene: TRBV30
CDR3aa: CAWNRGGGTQYF
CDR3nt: TGTGCCTGGAATCGCGGGGGTGGTACGCAGTATTTT

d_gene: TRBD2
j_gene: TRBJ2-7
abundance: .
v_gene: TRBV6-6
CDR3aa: CASSLRGLAGTYEQYF
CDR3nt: TGTGCCAGCAGTTTAAGAGGACTAGCGGGTACCTACGAGCAGTACTTC

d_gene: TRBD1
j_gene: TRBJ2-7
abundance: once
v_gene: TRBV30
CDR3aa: CAWSGSTGEYF
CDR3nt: TGTGCCTGGAGTGGGTCTACAGGGGAGTACTTC

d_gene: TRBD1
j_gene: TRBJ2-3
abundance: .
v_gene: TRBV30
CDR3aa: CAWSAWDRGQVDTQYF
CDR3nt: TGTGCCTGGAGTGCGTGGGACAGGGGACAGGTAGATACGCAGTATTTT

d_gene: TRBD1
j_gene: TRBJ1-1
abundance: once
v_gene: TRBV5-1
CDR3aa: CASGQGTLNTEAFF
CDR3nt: TGCGCCAGCGGACAGGGCACATTGAACACTGAAGCTTTCTTT

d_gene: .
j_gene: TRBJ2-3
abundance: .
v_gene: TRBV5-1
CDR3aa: CASSFGGGTDTQYF
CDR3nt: TGCGCCAGCAGCTTCGGGGGAGGAACAGATACGCAGTATTTT

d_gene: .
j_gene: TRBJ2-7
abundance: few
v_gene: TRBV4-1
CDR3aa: CASSPQEGGAYEQYF
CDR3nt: TGCGCCAGCAGCCCTCAAGAAGGGGGAGCCTACGAGCAGTACTTC

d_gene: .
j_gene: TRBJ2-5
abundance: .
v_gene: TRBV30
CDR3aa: CAWTPRQTGTQYF
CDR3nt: TGTGCCTGGACCCCGCGCCAGACAGGAACCCAGTACTTC

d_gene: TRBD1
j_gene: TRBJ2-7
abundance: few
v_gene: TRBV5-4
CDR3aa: CASSLGGTGGSYEQYF
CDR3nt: TGTGCCAGCAGCTTGGGCGGGACAGGGGGTTCCTACGAGCAGTACTTC

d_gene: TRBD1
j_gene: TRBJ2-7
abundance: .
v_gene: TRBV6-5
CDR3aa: CASKTGMAAYEQYF
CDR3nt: TGTGCCAGCAAGACAGGGATGGCAGCCTACGAGCAGTACTTC

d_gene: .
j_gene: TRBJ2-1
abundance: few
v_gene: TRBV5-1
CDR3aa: CASSLVNNEQFF
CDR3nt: TGCGCCAGCAGCTTGGTTAACAATGAGCAGTTCTTC

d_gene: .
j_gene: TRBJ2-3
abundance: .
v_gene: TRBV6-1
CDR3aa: CASRGELASTQYF
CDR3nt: TGTGCCAGCAGGGGGGAACTAGCTTCTACGCAGTATTTT

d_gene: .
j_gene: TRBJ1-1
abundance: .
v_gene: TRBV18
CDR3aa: CASSQGGNTEAFF
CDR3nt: TGTGCCAGCTCACAGGGAGGGAACACTGAAGCTTTCTTT

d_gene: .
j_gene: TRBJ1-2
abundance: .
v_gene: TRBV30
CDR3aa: CAWSDYVGAEGYTF
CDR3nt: TGTGCCTGGAGTGACTACGTGGGGGCGGAGGGCTACACCTTC

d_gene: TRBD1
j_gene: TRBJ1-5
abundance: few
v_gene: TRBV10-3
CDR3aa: CAVRGQGKQPQHF
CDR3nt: TGTGCCGTAAGGGGACAGGGTAAACAGCCCCAGCATTTT

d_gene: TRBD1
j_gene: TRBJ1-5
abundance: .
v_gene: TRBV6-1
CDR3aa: CASGQGTGGQPQHF
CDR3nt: TGTGCCAGCGGACAGGGGACGGGGGGTCAGCCCCAGCATTTT

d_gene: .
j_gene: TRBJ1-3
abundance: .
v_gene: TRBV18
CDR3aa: CASSRVSNSGNTIYF
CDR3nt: TGTGCCAGCTCCCGGGTATCTAACTCTGGAAACACCATATATTTT